Below, 32 T cell receptor beta chains from the same sample are listed, as sequenced in a study of T-cell memory formation after mild COVID-19 listed by TCRdb under 2021. Libraries were prepared through 5' RACE. The sequencer listed for this sample is Illumina NovaSeq 6000. TCRdb ran its own pipeline on the public reads, namely fastp trimming at Q25 and MiXCR clone calling, and kept in-frame beta chains. Each entry is one CDR3 protein sequence, shown with its most common DNA and genes. The sample table lists 95,000 to 120,000 distinct CDR3 sequences, over 15% of them with a count of one. The ten most abundant clones make up 5% to 6.5% of the sample. What was sequenced was PBMCs or a T cell subset sorted from them (not recorded which). These receptor sequences come from a man between 18 and 35 years old who had mild COVID-19 (a few samples of this study predate the infection). The sample titles of this study are shuffled in the database, so cell type and time point are left out; the donor was told from shared clones.

This clonotype was observed a few times. The chain recombines TRBV29-1 with TRBJ1-2, with 12 nucleotides matching TRBD1. The CDR3 contains 13 residues. Germline CDR1 SQVTM, CDR2 ANQGSEA. The V and J ends lost 7 bases and 5 bases, in that order; junction bases with no gene match: 5. The CDR3: CSGGQGAGYGYTF. In DNA form, the CDR3 reads TGCAGCGGGGGACAGGGGGCAGGGTATGGCTACACCTTC.

Comments on this clonotype: A read error may account for a junction end that differs from germline. V usage is TRBV4-3 and J usage is TRBJ2-2, with 9 bases fitting TRBD1. Per germline, CDR1 LGHNA and CDR2 YSLEER. The CDR3 is 14 residues long. CDR3: CASRSRTGAGELFF. The CDR3 coding sequence is TGCGCCAGCCGTTCCAGGACAGGGGCCGGAGAGCTGTTTTTT.

This clonotype has a handful of counts. The rearrangement joins TRBV28 to TRBJ2-5; D is uncertain. The CDR3 spans 14 residues. Germline CDR1 and CDR2: MDHEN and SYDVKM. Deletions cut 3 bases from V and 2 bases from J, with 10 bases between. CDR3 sequence (DNA): TGTGCCAGCAGTTTTGAGATTGGACAAGAGACCCAGTACTTC. Amino acids: CASSFEIGQETQYF.

The chain recombines TRBV7-2 with TRBJ2-3; 10 bases agree with TRBD2. Germline V CDR1 and CDR2: SGHTA, FQGNSA. The CDR3 runs to 16 residues. The V and J ends lost 6 bases and 0 bases, in that order; junction bases with no gene match: 6. The CDR3 region is CASSQPGLASTDTQYF. The CDR3 coding sequence is TGTGCCAGCAGTCAACCGGGACTAGCGAGCACAGATACGCAGTATTTT.

This clonotype was counted only a few times. This chain joins TRBV6-1 and TRBJ2-7; D call uncertain. The CDR3 covers 11 residues. CDR1 is MNHNS and CDR2 is SASEGT in the germline V gene. V was clipped by 4 bases and J by 9 bases, with 10 bases between them. The CDR3 DNA is TGTGCCAGCAGTGCCACGTTAGGGCAGTACTTC. Protein product: CASSATLGQYF.

CDR3 sequence: CASSLEVSANYGYTF. CDR3 DNA sequence: TGTGCCAGCAGCTTAGAGGTCAGCGCTAACTATGGCTACACCTTC. The chain employs TRBV7-2 and TRBJ1-2; D not resolved. Germline V gene lookup returns CDR1 SGHTA and CDR2 FQGNSA. V shed 1 base and J shed 0 bases, with 9 bases lying between them. The CDR3 totals 15 residues.

This clonotype occurred a few times. The chain combines TRBV6-2 or TRBV6-3 with TRBJ2-5; TRBD2 agrees at 7 bases. CDR1 MNHEY and CDR2 SVGEGT come from the germline V gene. This CDR3 spans 13 amino acids. V trimming: 6 bases; J trimming: 4 bases; junction bases outside the gene matches: 5. CDR3 sequence reads: CASRKGRAETQYF. The CDR3, as DNA: TGTGCCAGCAGAAAAGGGAGGGCAGAGACCCAGTACTTC.

In this sample, this clonotype turned up many times. This chain uses TRBV5-5 with TRBJ2-5, with D perhaps TRBD1 (6 bases). This CDR3 region has 15 residues. With 1 base removed from V and 5 bases from J, the gap between germline ends came to 15 bases. Germline V gene sequence: CDR1 SGHKS, CDR2 YYEKEE (reference sequence). As DNA, the CDR3 is TGTGCCAGCAGCTTGTCGGCAGGGGCTTGGGAGACCCAGTACTTC. Protein product: CASSLSAGAWETQYF.

This clonotype was recorded at least ten times. This rearrangement joins TRBV5-1 to TRBJ2-2; the D gene is possibly TRBD1 (6 bases). Trimming left V 5 bases short and J 1 base short, with 9 bases between. The CDR3 loop spans 14 amino acids. The germline V gene has CDR1 SGHRS and CDR2 YFSETQ. CDR3 bases: TGCGCCAGCAGGCCGACAGGGAACACCGGGGAGCTGTTTTTT. As protein: CASRPTGNTGELFF.

The CDR3 DNA reads TGCGCCAGCAGCTACGGACTAGCGGGGGCCTACGAGCAGTACTTC. Amino acids: CASSYGLAGAYEQYF. This sequence joins TRBV5-1 and TRBJ2-7; 13 bases agree with TRBD2. From germline, CDR1 is SGHRS and CDR2 YFSETQ. The V segment lost 3 bases and the J segment 2 bases; nucleotides outside the gene matches: 2. This CDR3 comprises 15 residues.

Note on this clonotype: A much larger clone lies a single base off, so this may be a read error. The genes are TRBV12-3 or TRBV12-4 and TRBJ2-5, with a tentative D call TRBD2 (7 bases). The CDR3 length is 15 residues. V shed 5 bases and J shed 7 bases, with 20 bases lying between them. CDR3 residues: CASSPLEGGLGTQYF. The CDR3 DNA follows: TGTGCCAGCAGTCCCTTGGAGGGGGGGTTGGGGACCCAGTACTTC.

This clonotype was picked up a small number of times. The chain combines TRBV7-9 with TRBJ1-1; D perhaps matches TRBD1 (5 bases). The CDR3 loop spans 11 amino acids. V was shortened by 6 bases and J by 11 bases, with 13 bases between the two germline ends. Germline V CDR1 and CDR2: SEHNR, FQNEAQ (reference sequence). CDR3 bases: TGTGCCAGCAGTCGAACACAGGAGGCTTTCTTT. Encoded protein: CASSRTQEAFF.

The chain carries TRBV29-1 and TRBJ2-5, with TRBD1 identical over 8 bases. V shed 2 bases, J shed 4 bases, and the junction held 9 bases outside the gene matches. CDR1 is SQVTM and CDR2 is ANQGSEA in the germline V gene. CDR3 length: 15 amino acids. The CDR3 region is CSVEPTGGSGETQYF. The DNA for the CDR3 is TGCAGCGTTGAACCTACAGGGGGTAGTGGAGAGACCCAGTACTTC.

The chain joins TRBV10-2 to TRBJ2-5; no clear D gene. Trimming left V 4 bases short and J 5 bases short, with 11 bases between. Germline CDR1 and CDR2: WSHSY and SAAADI. The CDR3 contains 13 residues. CDR3 in amino acids: CASSGDPRETQYF. The CDR3 DNA sequence: TGCGCCAGCAGTGGAGATCCGCGGGAGACCCAGTACTTC.

This chain connects TRBV3-1 to TRBJ1-5; D is ambiguous. Germline V gene data show CDR1 as LGHDT and CDR2 as YNNKEL (reference sequence). V was trimmed by 0 bases and J by 4 bases, leaving 10 bases between them. The CDR3 is 15 amino acids. CDR3 protein: CASSQDESVNQPQHF. The CDR3 DNA reads TGTGCCAGCAGCCAAGATGAGTCGGTAAATCAGCCCCAGCATTTT.

The chain combines TRBV11-3 with TRBJ1-1, with D unclear. CDR3 size: 14 residues. Germline V lookup: CDR1 SGHNT, CDR2 YENEEA. Trimming removed 1 base from V and 6 bases from J, with 12 bases in between. The CDR3 DNA reads as TGTGCCAGCAGCTTAGGCCGACCAAACGCTGAAGCTTTCTTT. This gives the protein CASSLGRPNAEAFF. Full variable domain (rest looked up from reference TRBV11-3 and TRBJ1-1): EAGVVQSPRYKIIEKKQPVAFWCNPISGHNTLYWYLQNLGQGPELLIRYENEEAVDDSQLPKDRFSAERLKGVDSTLKIQPAELGDSAVYLCASSLGRPNAEAFFGQGTRLTVV.

V usage is TRBV6-5 and J usage is TRBJ1-2; 9 nucleotides agree with TRBD1. Looked up from germline, CDR1 is MNHEY and CDR2 is SVGAGI. Trimming removed 2 bases from V and 5 bases from J; junction bases left unmatched: 6. The CDR3 extends over 15 amino acids. CDR3 sequence (DNA): TGTGCCAGCAGTTACACTACAGGGGGCAGTTATGGCTACACCTTC. It codes for CASSYTTGGSYGYTF.

This rearrangement joins TRBV7-7 to TRBJ2-3; D may be TRBD1 or TRBD2 (5 bases each). V dropped 5 bases and J dropped 1 base, with 13 bases sitting between them. Germline V lookup: CDR1 SSHAT, CDR2 FNYEAQ (reference sequence). This CDR3 region has 15 residues. In DNA form, the CDR3 reads TGTGCCAGCAGCAAGGGGAGCAGGGGCACAGATACGCAGTATTTT. Translated: CASSKGSRGTDTQYF.

This clonotype turned up a few times. V is TRBV9 and J is TRBJ2-3; D may be TRBD2 (6 bases). The CDR3 spans 16 residues. The V end lost 3 bases, the J end lost 2 bases, and 16 bases lay between the germline ends. The V gene's germline CDR1 is SGDLS and CDR2 YYNGEE. For the CDR3, the DNA is TGTGCCAGCAGCGAGACTAGGCGGGGTGACACAGATACGCAGTATTTT. Residues: CASSETRRGDTDTQYF.

In this sample, this clonotype turned up a few times. The chain combines TRBV6-5 with TRBJ1-1; D remains unclear. The ends were cut back, 9 bases at V and 0 bases at J, with 5 bases in the middle. This CDR3 is 11 amino acids long. Germline values: CDR1 MNHEY, CDR2 SVGAGI. Written as DNA, the CDR3 is TGTGCCAGTCGGATGAACACTGAAGCTTTCTTT. Residues: CASRMNTEAFF.

This clonotype was counted ten times or more. The chain is built from TRBV4-2 and TRBJ2-4, with 8 bases aligning to TRBD2. J lost 8 bases, V lost 1 base, and 4 bases had no gene match. This CDR3 has 14 amino acids. Germline loops: CDR1 LGHNA, CDR2 YNFKEQ. The CDR3 loop is CASSQGAAGDIQYF. CDR3 sequence (DNA): TGTGCCAGCAGCCAAGGGGCAGCGGGAGACATTCAGTACTTC.

The sample holds a few counts of this clonotype. The chain has TRBV2 and TRBJ2-3, with D perhaps matching TRBD1 or TRBD2 (7 bases each). The CDR3 is 13 amino acids. V lost 9 bases and J 5 bases, leaving 15 bases between the germline ends. CDR1 is SNHLY and CDR2 is FYNNEI in the germline V gene. The CDR3 DNA reads TGTGCCAGACCAGACAGGGAGGGAGATACGCAGTATTTT. Protein product: CARPDREGDTQYF.

CDR3 protein: CASSGATRGVEQYF. CDR3 DNA: TGTGCCAGCAGTGGCGCAACTCGCGGCGTCGAGCAGTACTTC. This sequence joins TRBV12-3 or TRBV12-4 and TRBJ2-7; D ambiguous. This CDR3 is built from 14 residues. V was trimmed by 5 bases and J by 6 bases, leaving 17 bases between them.

This clonotype was seen a handful of times. J is TRBJ2-2 and V is TRBV5-5, with D unclear. The CDR3 is made up of 14 amino acids. CDR1 is SGHKS and CDR2 is YYEKEE in the germline V gene (reference sequence). V lost 2 bases and J 4 bases, leaving 9 bases between the germline ends. For the CDR3, the DNA is TGTGCCAGCAGCTTTGGGGTCGGCACCGGGGAGCTGTTTTTT. Its translation is CASSFGVGTGELFF.

Only a few counts were recorded for this clonotype. This chain uses TRBV9 with TRBJ1-1; no clear D gene. Germline lookup yields CDR1 SGDLS and CDR2 YYNGEE. This CDR3 has 15 amino acids. V was cut by 0 bases and J by 3 bases, with 12 bases left in between. CDR3 DNA: TGTGCCAGCAGCGTAGGACCTAACCTGGACACTGAAGCTTTCTTT. Translation: CASSVGPNLDTEAFF.

The V call is TRBV12-3 or TRBV12-4, the J call TRBJ2-2; D gene ambiguous. The ends were cut back, 2 bases at V and 3 bases at J, with 10 bases in the middle. The length of the CDR3 is 15 residues. The CDR3 DNA sequence: TGTGCCAGCAGTTTAAGGTCCGGGTACACCGGGGAGCTGTTTTTT. Translated, it gives CASSLRSGYTGELFF.

The chain has TRBV20-1 and TRBJ1-1, with D perhaps TRBD1 (5 bases). V lost 0 bases to trimming and J lost 12 bases, with 17 bases between them. CDR3 length: 13 amino acids. CDR1 DFQATT and CDR2 SNEGSKA come from the germline V gene (reference sequence). In nucleotides, the CDR3 is TGCAGTGCTAGAGACCCCCGCGGGGAGGGGCCTTTCTTT. As protein: CSARDPRGEGPFF.

The chain combines TRBV11-2 with TRBJ2-1, with 7 nucleotides matching TRBD2. Germline values: CDR1 SGHAT, CDR2 FQNNGV. The length of the CDR3 is 13 residues. V lost 1 base and J lost 7; bases outside the gene matches: 1. The CDR3 sequence: CASSLGGGNEQFF. In DNA, the CDR3 is TGTGCCAGCAGCTTAGGGGGGGGAAATGAGCAGTTCTTC.

This chain uses TRBV24-1 with TRBJ2-1; TRBD1 is a possible D gene (5 bases). There are 16 residues in the CDR3. V lost 3 bases to trimming and J lost 0 bases, with 11 bases between them. CDR1 and CDR2 (germline): KGHDR, SFDVKD. The CDR3 region is CATSDIQGASYNEQFF. The CDR3 bases are TGTGCCACCAGTGATATTCAAGGGGCCTCCTACAATGAGCAGTTCTTC.

A remark on this clonotype: Sequence at one end of the junction differs from germline and may be a read error. The chain has TRBV12-3 or TRBV12-4 and TRBJ2-7; 7 bases are shared with TRBD1. CDR3 length: 11 amino acids. CDR3 region: CASSYRGRTEF. CDR3 in DNA: TGTGCCAGCAGTTACAGGGGCCGGACAGAGTTC.

This clonotype was found a few times. V is TRBV15 and J is TRBJ2-2; D remains ambiguous. Trimming removed 5 bases from V and 1 base from J, with 8 bases in between. Germline-derived CDR1 and CDR2 are LNHNV and YYDKDF (reference sequence). The CDR3 consists of 14 residues. The CDR3 region is CATSLTENTGELFF. CDR3 nucleotide sequence: TGTGCCACCAGCCTAACAGAGAACACCGGGGAGCTGTTTTTT.

This clonotype has a count of ten or more. The chain has TRBV5-4 and TRBJ2-1, with TRBD2 matching over 8 bases. This CDR3 spans 15 amino acids. J gave up 4 bases and V 6 bases, and 9 bases lay outside the gene matches. Germline assignment: CDR1 SGHNT and CDR2 YYREEE (reference sequence). CDR3: CASTESAGGYNEQFF. CDR3 in DNA: TGTGCCAGCACTGAGTCGGCGGGGGGATACAATGAGCAGTTCTTC.